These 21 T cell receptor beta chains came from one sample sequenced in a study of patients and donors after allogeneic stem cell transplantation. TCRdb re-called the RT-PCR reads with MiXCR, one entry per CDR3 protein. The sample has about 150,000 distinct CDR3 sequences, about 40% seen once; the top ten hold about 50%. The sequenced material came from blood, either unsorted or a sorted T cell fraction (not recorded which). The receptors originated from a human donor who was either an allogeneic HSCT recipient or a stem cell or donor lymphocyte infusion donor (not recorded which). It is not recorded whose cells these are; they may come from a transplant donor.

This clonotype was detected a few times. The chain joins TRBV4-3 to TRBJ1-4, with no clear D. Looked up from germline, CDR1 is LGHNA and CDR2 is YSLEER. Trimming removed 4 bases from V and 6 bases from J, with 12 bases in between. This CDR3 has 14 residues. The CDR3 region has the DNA TGCGCCAGCAGCCCAAGCGGCTGGGATGAAAAACTGTTTTTT. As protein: CASSPSGWDEKLFF.

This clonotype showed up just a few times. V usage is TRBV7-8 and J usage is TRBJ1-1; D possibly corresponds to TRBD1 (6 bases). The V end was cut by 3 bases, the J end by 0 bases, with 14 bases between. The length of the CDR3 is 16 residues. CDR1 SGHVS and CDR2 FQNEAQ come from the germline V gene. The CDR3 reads CASSFGQGLVNTEAFF. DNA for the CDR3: TGTGCCAGCAGCTTTGGGCAGGGGTTGGTGAACACTGAAGCTTTCTTT.

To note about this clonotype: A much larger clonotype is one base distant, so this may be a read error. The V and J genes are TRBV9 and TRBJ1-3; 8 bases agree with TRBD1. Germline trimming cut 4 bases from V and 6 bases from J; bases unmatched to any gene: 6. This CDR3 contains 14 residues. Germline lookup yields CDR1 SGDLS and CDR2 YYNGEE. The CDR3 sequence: CASSSRGQENTIYF. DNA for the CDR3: TGTGCCAGCAGCTCACGGGGACAGGAAAACACCATATATTTT.

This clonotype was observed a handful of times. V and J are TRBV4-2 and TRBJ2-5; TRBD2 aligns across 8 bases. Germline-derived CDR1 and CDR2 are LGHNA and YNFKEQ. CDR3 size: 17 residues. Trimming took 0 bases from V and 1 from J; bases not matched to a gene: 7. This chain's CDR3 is CASSQDGVAGSQETQYF. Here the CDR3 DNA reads TGTGCCAGCAGCCAAGATGGGGTAGCGGGGTCCCAAGAGACCCAGTACTTC.

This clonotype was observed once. CDR3 amino acids: CASSPRLAGGPGDTQYF. The CDR3 nucleotides are TGTGCCAGCAGTCCTCGACTAGCGGGGGGGCCGGGAGATACGCAGTATTTT. The chain carries TRBV6-5 and TRBJ2-3, with TRBD2 matching 14 bases. J was trimmed by 5 bases and V by 5 bases; bases with no gene match: 9. CDR1 is MNHEY and CDR2 is SVGAGI in the germline V gene. The CDR3 extends over 17 amino acids.

The CDR3 coding sequence is TGTGCCAGCGGCCGTCCGGCGGGAGATACGCAGTATTTT. This encodes CASGRPAGDTQYF. The V call is TRBV12-3 or TRBV12-4, the J call TRBJ2-3; D possibly corresponds to TRBD2 (5 bases). There are 13 residues in the CDR3. V lost 8 bases, J lost 5 bases, and 14 bases lay in between.

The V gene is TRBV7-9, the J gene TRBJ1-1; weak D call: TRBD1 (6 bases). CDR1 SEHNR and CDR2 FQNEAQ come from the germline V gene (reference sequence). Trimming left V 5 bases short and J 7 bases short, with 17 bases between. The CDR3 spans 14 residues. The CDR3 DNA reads TGTGCCAGCAGCCCAACCAGGGGTCTCATTGAAGCTTTCTTT. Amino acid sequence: CASSPTRGLIEAFF.

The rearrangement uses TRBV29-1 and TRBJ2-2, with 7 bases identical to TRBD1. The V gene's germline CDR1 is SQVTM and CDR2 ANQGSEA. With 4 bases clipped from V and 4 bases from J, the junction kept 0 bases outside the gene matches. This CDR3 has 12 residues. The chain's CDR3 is CSVGQGTGELFF. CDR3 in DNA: TGCAGCGTTGGACAGGGCACCGGGGAGCTGTTTTTT.

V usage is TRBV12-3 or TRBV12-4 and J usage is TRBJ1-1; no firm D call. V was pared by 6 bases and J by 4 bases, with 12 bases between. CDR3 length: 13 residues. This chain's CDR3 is CASRKTTGTEAFF. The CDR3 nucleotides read TGTGCCAGCAGAAAAACGACGGGCACTGAAGCTTTCTTT.

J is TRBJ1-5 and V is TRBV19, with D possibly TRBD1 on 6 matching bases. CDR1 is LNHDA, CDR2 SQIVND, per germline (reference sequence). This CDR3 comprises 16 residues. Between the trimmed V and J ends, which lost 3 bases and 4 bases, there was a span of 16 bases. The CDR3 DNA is TGTGCCAGTAGTATTCTCCTCGGACAGTCGAATCAGCCCCAGCATTTT. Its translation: CASSILLGQSNQPQHF.

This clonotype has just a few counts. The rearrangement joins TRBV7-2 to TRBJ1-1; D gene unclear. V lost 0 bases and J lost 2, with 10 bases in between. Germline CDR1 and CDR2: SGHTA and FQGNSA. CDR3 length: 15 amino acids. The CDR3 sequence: CASSLAGRGNTEAFF. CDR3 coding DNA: TGTGCCAGCAGCTTAGCAGGCAGAGGAAACACTGAAGCTTTCTTT.

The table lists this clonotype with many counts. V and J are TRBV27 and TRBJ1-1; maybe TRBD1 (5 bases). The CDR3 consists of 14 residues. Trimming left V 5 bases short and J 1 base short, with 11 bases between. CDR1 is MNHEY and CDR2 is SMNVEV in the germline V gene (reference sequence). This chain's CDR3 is CASSRFRENTEAFF. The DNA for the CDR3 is TGTGCCAGCAGTCGTTTCAGGGAGAACACTGAAGCTTTCTTT.

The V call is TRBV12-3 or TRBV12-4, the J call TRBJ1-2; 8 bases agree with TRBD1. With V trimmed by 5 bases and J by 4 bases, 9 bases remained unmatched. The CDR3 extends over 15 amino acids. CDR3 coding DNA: TGTGCCAGCAGTCCCGGGACAGGTCTGAGCTATGGCTACACCTTC. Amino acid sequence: CASSPGTGLSYGYTF.

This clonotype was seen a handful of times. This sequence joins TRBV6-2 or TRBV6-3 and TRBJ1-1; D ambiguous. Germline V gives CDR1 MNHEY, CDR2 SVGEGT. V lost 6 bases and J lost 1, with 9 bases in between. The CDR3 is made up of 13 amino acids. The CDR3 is CASSQFPNTEAFF. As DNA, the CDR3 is TGTGCCAGCAGCCAGTTCCCGAACACTGAAGCTTTCTTT.

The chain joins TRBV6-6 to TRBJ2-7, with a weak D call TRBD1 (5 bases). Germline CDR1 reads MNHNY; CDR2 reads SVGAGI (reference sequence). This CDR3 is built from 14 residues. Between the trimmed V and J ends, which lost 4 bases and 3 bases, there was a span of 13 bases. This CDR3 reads CASSFRGANYEQYF. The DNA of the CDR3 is TGTGCCAGCAGTTTCCGTGGGGCCAACTACGAGCAGTACTTC.

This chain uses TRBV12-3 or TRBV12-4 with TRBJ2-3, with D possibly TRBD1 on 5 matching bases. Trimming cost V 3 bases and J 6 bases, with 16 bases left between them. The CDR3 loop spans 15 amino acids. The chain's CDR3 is CASSFPRGVVDTQYF. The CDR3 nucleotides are TGTGCCAGCAGTTTCCCAAGGGGTGTAGTGGATACGCAGTATTTT.

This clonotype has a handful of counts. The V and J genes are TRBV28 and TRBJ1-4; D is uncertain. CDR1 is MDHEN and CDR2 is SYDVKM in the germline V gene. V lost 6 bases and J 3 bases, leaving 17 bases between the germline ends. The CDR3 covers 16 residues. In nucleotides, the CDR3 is TGTGCCAGCAGCCCCGGAGGGCAGCGGGCTAATGAAAAACTGTTTTTT. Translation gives CASSPGGQRANEKLFF.

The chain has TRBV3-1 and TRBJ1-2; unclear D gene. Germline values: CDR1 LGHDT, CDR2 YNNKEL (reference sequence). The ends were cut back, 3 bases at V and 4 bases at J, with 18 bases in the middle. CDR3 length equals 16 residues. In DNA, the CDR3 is TGTGCCAGCAGCCAGGTTCGGACCTTGCTAGGCTATGGCTACACCTTC. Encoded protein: CASSQVRTLLGYGYTF.

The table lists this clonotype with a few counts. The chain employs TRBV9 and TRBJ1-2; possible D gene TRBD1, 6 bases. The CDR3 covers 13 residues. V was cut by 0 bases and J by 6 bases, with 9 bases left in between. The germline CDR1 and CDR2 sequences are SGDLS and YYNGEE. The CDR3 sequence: CASSVEQGNGYTF. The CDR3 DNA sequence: TGTGCCAGCAGCGTAGAGCAGGGGAATGGCTACACCTTC.

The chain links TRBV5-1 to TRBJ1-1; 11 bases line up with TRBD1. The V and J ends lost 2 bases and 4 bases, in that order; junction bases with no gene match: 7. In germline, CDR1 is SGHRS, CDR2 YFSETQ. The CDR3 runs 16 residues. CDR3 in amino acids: CASSFGQGALGTEAFF. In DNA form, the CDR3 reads TGCGCCAGCAGCTTTGGACAGGGGGCGTTGGGCACTGAAGCTTTCTTT. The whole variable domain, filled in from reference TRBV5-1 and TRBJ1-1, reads KAGVTQTPRYLIKTRGQQVTLSCSPISGHRSVSWYQQTPGQGLQFLFEYFSETQRNKGNFPGRFSGRQFSNSRSEMNVSTLELGDSALYLCASSFGQGALGTEAFFGQGTRLTVV.

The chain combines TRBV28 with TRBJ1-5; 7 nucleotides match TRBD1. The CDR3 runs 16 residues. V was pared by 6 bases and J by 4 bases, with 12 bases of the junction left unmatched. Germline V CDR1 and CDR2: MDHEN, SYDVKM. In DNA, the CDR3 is TGTGCCAGCAGCCCCTCCGACAGGGTTAGGAATCAGCCCCAGCATTTT. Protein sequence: CASSPSDRVRNQPQHF.